The present T cell receptor beta chain was sequenced within a study of T cells after yellow fever vaccination. MiXCR, applied by TCRdb to the 5' RACE reads, yields one record per CDR3 protein. The sample gives 350,000 or so distinct CDR3 sequences, approximately 8% of which show up once; roughly 15% is in the top ten. The germline CDR1 and CDR2 sequences are SQVTM and ANQGSEA. CDR3 size: 12 residues. V dropped 7 bases and J dropped 4 bases, with 11 bases sitting between them. The material was PBMCs, obtained approximately 47 days after the first yellow fever vaccination. The TCR comes from a man aged 18 to 30 who received the YFV17D yellow fever vaccine. J is TRBJ2-4 and V is TRBV29-1; possibly TRBD1 or TRBD2 for D (5 bases each). CDR3 protein: CSGGYGKNIQYF. In DNA form, the CDR3 reads TGCAGCGGGGGGTATGGGAAAAACATTCAGTACTTC. The variable domain in full, completed from reference TRBV29-1 and TRBJ2-4, reads SAVISQKPSRDICQRGTSLTIQCQVDSQVTMMFWYRQQPGQSLTLIATANQGSEATYESGFVIDKFPISRPNLTFSTLTVSNMSPEDSSIYLCSGGYGKNIQYFGAGTRLSVL.